This T cell receptor beta chain was retrieved from a study of blood T cells in healthy people across ages. Study results and caveats: It was the long-lived donors that had more naive CD4+ cells and higher diversity than aged donors. In older individuals, TCR beta diversity per million T cells was lower, falling roughly linearly with age. With donor CMV status unknown, expanded clonotype changes were possibly confounded.

The CDR3 has 14 amino acids. V lost 5 bases to trimming and J lost 2 bases; unmatched junction nucleotides: 4. Looked up from germline, CDR1 is DFQATT and CDR2 is SNEGSKA (reference sequence). A J-beta primer mix and a sample-barcoded 5' primer were used in a second PCR of roughly 7 to 12 cycles. TCRdb re-called the 5' RACE reads through MiXCR, storing one row per CDR3 protein. The profile shows about 830,000 distinct CDR3 sequences, 62% of them singletons. Concerning this clonotype: Its antigen is not known.

This sequence originates from a man aged 25-45 years in good health. J is TRBJ2-3 and V is TRBV20-1, with TRBD2 matching 10 bases. Sequencing was performed on blood. This CDR3 reads CSALAGGFTDTQYF. The CDR3 DNA is TGCAGTGCTTTAGCGGGGGGTTTCACAGATACGCAGTATTTT.